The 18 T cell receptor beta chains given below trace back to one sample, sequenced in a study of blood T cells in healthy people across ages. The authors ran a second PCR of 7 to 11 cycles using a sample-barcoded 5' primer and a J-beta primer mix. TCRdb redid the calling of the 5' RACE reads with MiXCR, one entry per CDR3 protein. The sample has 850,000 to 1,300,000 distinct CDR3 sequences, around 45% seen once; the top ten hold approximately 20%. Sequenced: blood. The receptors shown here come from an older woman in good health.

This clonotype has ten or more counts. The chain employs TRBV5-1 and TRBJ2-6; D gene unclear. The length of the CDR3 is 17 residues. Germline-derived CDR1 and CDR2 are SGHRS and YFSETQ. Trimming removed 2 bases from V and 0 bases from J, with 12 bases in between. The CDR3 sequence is CASSFFSFGSGANVLTF. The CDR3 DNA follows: TGCGCCAGCAGCTTCTTTTCTTTCGGCTCTGGGGCCAACGTCCTGACTTTC.

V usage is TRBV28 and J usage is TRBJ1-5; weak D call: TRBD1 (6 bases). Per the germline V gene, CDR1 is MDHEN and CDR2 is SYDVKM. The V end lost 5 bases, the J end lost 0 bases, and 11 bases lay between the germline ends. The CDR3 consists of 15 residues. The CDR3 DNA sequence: TGTGCCAGCAGTCGCCAACAGGGTAGCAATCAGCCCCAGCATTTT. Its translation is CASSRQQGSNQPQHF.

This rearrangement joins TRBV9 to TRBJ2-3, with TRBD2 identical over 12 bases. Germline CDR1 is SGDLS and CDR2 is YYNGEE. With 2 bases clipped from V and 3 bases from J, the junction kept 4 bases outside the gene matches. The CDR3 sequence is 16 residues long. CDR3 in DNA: TGTGCCAGCAGCGTGAGACTAGCGGGAGTTACAGATACGCAGTATTTT. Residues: CASSVRLAGVTDTQYF.

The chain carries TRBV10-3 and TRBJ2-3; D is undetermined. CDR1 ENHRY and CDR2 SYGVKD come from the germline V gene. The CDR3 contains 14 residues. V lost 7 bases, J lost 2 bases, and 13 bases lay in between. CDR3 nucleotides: TGTGCCATCACCCTCTCTCCAAACACAGATACGCAGTATTTT. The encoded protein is CAITLSPNTDTQYF.

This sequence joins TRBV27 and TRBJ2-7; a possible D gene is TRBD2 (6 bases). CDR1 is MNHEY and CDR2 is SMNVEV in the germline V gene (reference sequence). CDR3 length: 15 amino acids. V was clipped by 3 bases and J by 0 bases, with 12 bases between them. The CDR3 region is CASSLAVGGSYEQYF. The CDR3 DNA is TGTGCCAGCAGTTTGGCGGTCGGGGGCTCCTACGAGCAGTACTTC.

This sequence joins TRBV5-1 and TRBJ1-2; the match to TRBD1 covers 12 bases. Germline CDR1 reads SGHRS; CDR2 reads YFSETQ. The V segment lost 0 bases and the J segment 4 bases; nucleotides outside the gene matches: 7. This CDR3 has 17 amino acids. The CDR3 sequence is CASSLGDRGPRSYGYTF. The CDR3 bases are TGCGCCAGCAGCTTGGGGGACAGGGGGCCCCGATCCTATGGCTACACCTTC.

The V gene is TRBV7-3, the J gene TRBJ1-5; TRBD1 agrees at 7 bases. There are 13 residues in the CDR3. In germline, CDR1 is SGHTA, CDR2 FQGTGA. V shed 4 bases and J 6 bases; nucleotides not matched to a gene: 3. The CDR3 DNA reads TGTGCCAGCAGCTATCAGGGGGGTCAGCCCCAGCATTTT. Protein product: CASSYQGGQPQHF.

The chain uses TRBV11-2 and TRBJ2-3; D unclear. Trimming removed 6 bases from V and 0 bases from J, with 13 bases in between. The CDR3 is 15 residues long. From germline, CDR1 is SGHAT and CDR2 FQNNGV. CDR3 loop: CASSNGPASTDTQYF. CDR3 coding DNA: TGTGCCAGCAGTAACGGACCTGCTAGCACAGATACGCAGTATTTT.

The CDR3 DNA is TGTGCCAGCAGCGTCGGGACAGCTTTGAGGAATGAGCAGTTCTTC. It specifies CASSVGTALRNEQFF. The genes are TRBV9 and TRBJ2-1; 7 nucleotides agree with TRBD1. Unmatched junction bases numbered 9, after V lost 2 bases and J lost 7 bases. Germline CDR1 SGDLS, CDR2 YYNGEE. The CDR3 is 15 amino acids. Complete variable domain (other parts from reference TRBV9 and TRBJ2-1): DSGVTQTPKHLITATGQRVTLRCSPRSGDLSVYWYQQSLDQGLQFLIQYYNGEERAKGNILERFSAQQFPDLHSELNLSSLELGDSALYFCASSVGTALRNEQFFGPGTRLTVL.

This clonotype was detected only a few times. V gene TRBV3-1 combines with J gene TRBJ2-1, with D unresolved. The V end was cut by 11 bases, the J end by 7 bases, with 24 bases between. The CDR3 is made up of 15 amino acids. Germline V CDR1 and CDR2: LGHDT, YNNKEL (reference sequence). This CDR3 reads CASGARPLDLNEQFF. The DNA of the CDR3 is TGTGCCTCTGGAGCCCGACCCCTTGACCTTAATGAGCAGTTCTTC.

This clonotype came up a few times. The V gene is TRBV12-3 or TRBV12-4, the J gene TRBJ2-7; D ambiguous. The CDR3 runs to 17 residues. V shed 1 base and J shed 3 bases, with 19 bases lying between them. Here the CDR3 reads CASSLDTDSSFYYEQYF. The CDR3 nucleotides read TGTGCCAGCAGTTTAGACACGGATTCATCCTTTTACTACGAGCAGTACTTC.

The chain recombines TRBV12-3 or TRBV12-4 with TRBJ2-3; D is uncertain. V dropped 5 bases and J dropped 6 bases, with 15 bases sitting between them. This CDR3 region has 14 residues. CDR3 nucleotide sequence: TGTGCCAGCAGTCTGTTAGGTGGGCGCGATACGCAGTATTTT. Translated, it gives CASSLLGGRDTQYF.

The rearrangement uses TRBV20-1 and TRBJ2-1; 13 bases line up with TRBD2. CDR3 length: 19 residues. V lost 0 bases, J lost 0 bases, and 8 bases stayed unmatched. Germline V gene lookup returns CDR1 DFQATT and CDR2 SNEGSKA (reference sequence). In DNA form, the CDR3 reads TGCAGTGCTAGAGATAGGACTAGCGGGAGTCGCAGCTCCTACAATGAGCAGTTCTTC. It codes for CSARDRTSGSRSSYNEQFF.

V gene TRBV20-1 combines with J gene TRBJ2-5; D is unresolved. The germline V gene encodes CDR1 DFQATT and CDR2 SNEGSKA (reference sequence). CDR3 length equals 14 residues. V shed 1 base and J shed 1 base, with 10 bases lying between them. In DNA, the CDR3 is TGCAGTGCTAGAGGTTCCAGCCCCCAAGAGACCCAGTACTTC. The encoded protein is CSARGSSPQETQYF.

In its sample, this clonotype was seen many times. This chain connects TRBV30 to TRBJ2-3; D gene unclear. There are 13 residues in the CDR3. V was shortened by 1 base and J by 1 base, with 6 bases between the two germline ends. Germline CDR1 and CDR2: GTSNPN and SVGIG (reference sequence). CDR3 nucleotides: TGTGCCTGGAGTGCGCAGGGCACAGATACGCAGTATTTT. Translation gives CAWSAQGTDTQYF.

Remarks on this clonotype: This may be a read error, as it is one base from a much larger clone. The CDR3 loop is CAISESWDEQYF. DNA of the CDR3: TGTGCCATCAGTGAGTCCTGGGATGAGCAGTACTTC. The chain combines TRBV10-3 with TRBJ2-1; D is unresolved. The DNA matches TRBJ2-7 better at its end, which makes the J call doubtful. CDR1 ENHRY and CDR2 SYGVKD come from the germline V gene. The CDR3 extends over 12 amino acids.

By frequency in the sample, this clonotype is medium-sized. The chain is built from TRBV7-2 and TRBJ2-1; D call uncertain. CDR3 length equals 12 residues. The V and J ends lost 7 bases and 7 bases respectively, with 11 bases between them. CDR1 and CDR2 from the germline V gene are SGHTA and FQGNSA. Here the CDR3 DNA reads TGTGCCAGCAATATTATACTGAATGAGCAGTTCTTC. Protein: CASNIILNEQFF. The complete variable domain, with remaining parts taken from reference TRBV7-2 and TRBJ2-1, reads GAGVSQSPSNKVTEKGKDVELRCDPISGHTALYWYRQSLGQGLEFLIYFQGNSAPDKSGLPSDRFSAERTGGSVSTLTIQRTQQEDSAVYLCASNIILNEQFFGPGTRLTVL.

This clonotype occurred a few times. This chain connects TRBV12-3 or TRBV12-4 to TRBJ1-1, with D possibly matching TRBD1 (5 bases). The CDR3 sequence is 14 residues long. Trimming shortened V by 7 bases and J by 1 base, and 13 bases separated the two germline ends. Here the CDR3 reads CASTLGAANTEAFF. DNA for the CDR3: TGTGCCAGCACCCTTGGGGCGGCGAACACTGAAGCTTTCTTT.